This T cell receptor beta chain was captured in a study of blood T cell repertoires in COVID-19. Study information: T cells, B-cell-depleted T cells, or PBMCs provided the cDNA or gDNA that served as material.

The CDR3 has 16 residues. CDR1 is KGHDR and CDR2 is SFDVKD in the germline V gene. With 4 bases removed from V and 5 bases from J, the gap between germline ends came to 18 bases. As handled by the study authors: Estimates of nucleated cell counts were drawn from the amplification of reference gene primers. Measured with immunoSEQ multiplex PCR; TCRdb has only the in-frame clones, and not every one. V, J and clone size are taken as reported in that table, and D and trimming were inferred from the DNA itself. This table holds roughly 120,000 clones, roughly 88% found once. The sample comprised peripheral blood. The chain carries TRBV24-1 and TRBJ2-3, with D perhaps matching TRBD2 (6 bases). This TCR came from a woman between 45 and 65 years old with active or convalescent COVID-19. CDR3 sequence (DNA): TGTGCCACCAGTGACCGGAGCGGGCGGGCCGGAGATACGCAGTATTTT. This sequence encodes CATSDRSGRAGDTQYF.